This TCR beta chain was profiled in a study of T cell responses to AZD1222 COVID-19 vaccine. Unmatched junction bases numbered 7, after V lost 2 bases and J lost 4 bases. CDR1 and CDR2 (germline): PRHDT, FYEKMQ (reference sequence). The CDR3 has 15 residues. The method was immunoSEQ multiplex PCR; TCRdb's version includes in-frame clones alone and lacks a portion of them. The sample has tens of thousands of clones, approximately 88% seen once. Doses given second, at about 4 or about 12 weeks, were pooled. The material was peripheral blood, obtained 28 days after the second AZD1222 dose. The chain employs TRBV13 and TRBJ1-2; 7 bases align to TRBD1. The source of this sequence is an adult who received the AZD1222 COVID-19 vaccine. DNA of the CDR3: TGTGCCAGCAGCTTAAAGGACAGGACGGTCTATGGCTACACCTTC. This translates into CASSLKDRTVYGYTF.